This TCR beta chain was recovered during a study of T cells in Graves' hyperthyroidism and ophthalmopathy. Study observations and caveats: Blood held most thyroid clonotypes expanded above 0.001 frequency.

The CDR3 totals 12 residues. Germline V gene data show CDR1 as KGHSH and CDR2 as LQKENI. V lost 8 bases and J lost 2, with 10 bases in between. Blood from later-ophthalmopathy patients was taken at first hyperthyroidism diagnosis. PBMCs came from 10 ml fresh peripheral blood. Amplification targeted TCR beta CDR3 regions from RNA transcripts. A set of HTBI primers served as the primers for a first-round RT-PCR of the TCR CDR3. TCRdb re-called the multiplex PCR reads through MiXCR, storing one row per CDR3 protein. This sample has fewer than 650,000 distinct CDR3 sequences, with approximately 15% found just once. This clonotype appeared many times. What it binds is not known.

The clonotype comes from a woman in her 30s with Graves' hyperthyroidism that later progressed to Graves' ophthalmopathy. Sequencing was performed on blood. The rearrangement links TRBV18 to TRBJ2-7; D gene uncertain. The CDR3 DNA is TGTGCCAGCAGCCCTGGGGCCTACGAGCAGTACTTC. Encoded protein: CASSPGAYEQYF.